This T cell receptor beta chain was recovered during a study of Graves' ophthalmopathy and Graves' hyperthyroidism. The CDR3 is made up of 16 amino acids. The germline V and J ends were trimmed by 1 base and 1 base, with 16 bases remaining between them. Germline-derived CDR1 and CDR2 are GTSNPN and SVGIG (reference sequence). Researchers took RNA transcripts and amplified TCR beta CDR3 regions from them. Second-round multiplex PCR came after first-round RT-PCR with HTBI primers. TCRdb re-called the multiplex PCR reads with MiXCR, one entry per CDR3 protein. The sample lists 200,000 to 250,000 distinct CDR3 sequences; roughly 21% were seen once. This clonotype was counted ten times or more.

This clonotype was obtained from a woman in her fifties or sixties with Graves' ophthalmopathy. The genes are TRBV30 and TRBJ2-5; D not certain. The sample was peripheral blood. The CDR3 nucleotides are TGTGCCTGGAGTGACGAGGCGGAACAGTTCCAAGAGACCCAGTACTTC. Translated, it gives CAWSDEAEQFQETQYF.